Below are 10 T cell receptor beta chains sequenced from a single sample in a study of cytomegalovirus exposure and HLA in healthy donors (TCRdb year 2017). The library was made by the immunoSEQ multiplex PCR assay. A mixture of 60 forward primers for TCR Vbeta segments and 13 reverse primers for TCR Jbeta segments was used in the multiplex PCR. What TCRdb holds here is the immuneACCESS table cut down to in-frame rearrangements. Part of the clones is not present; checked against another copy, under half of the missing clones reflect an unresolved V gene, and the others are unexplained. In all, the sample holds some 69,000 clones, and under 80% of those were seen once. The ten most abundant clones make up 14% of the sample. Sequenced: PBMCs. These receptors came from a male donor in good health and CMV-seropositive.

V usage is TRBV5-1 and J usage is TRBJ2-5; 7 positions match TRBD1. This CDR3 spans 15 amino acids. After removal of 0 bases from V and 1 base from J, the junction contained 3 bases not matched to a gene. From germline, CDR1 is SGHRS and CDR2 YFSETQ. CDR3 sequence: CASSLGGGRQETQYF. CDR3 sequence (DNA): TGCGCCAGCAGCTTGGGAGGGGGCCGCCAAGAGACCCAGTACTTC.

This clone has only a few counts. V and J are TRBV19 and TRBJ1-5, with D tentatively TRBD1 (6 bases). The length of the CDR3 is 13 residues. V lost 7 bases and J lost 9, with 16 bases in between. Germline values: CDR1 LNHDA, CDR2 SQIVND (reference sequence). The CDR3 DNA reads as TGTGCCAGTAATGACAGGTCCTATGGGCCCCAGCATTTT. It encodes CASNDRSYGPQHF. The full variable domain, its missing parts supplied by reference TRBV19 and TRBJ1-5, is DGGITQSPKYLFRKEGQNVTLSCEQNLNHDAMYWYRQDPGQGLRLIYYSQIVNDFQKGDIAEGYSVSREKKESFPLTVTSAQKNPTAFYLCASNDRSYGPQHFGDGTRLSIL.

The genes are TRBV9 and TRBJ1-1, with 8 bases lining up with TRBD1. Germline V CDR1 and CDR2: SGDLS, YYNGEE. Unmatched junction bases numbered 4, after V lost 0 bases and J lost 3 bases. The CDR3 has 15 residues. CDR3 sequence reads: CASSVGGQGYTEAFF. The CDR3 DNA reads as TGTGCCAGCAGCGTAGGTGGACAGGGATACACTGAAGCTTTCTTT.

The chain is built from TRBV2 and TRBJ1-1, with 12 bases identical to TRBD1. CDR3 length equals 14 residues. J lost 5 bases, V lost 6 bases, and 4 bases had no gene match. Germline V gene lookup returns CDR1 SNHLY and CDR2 FYNNEI. Written as DNA, the CDR3 is TGTGCCAGCAGGCGGGACAGGGGGCCAACTGAAGCTTTCTTT. Amino acid sequence: CASRRDRGPTEAFF.

The V and J genes are TRBV7-2 and TRBJ1-3, with a weak D call TRBD1 (5 bases). CDR1 is SGHTA, CDR2 FQGNSA, per germline. Trimming pared 5 bases from V and 1 base from J, leaving 12 bases between. The CDR3 has 15 amino acids. CDR3 in amino acids: CASSPRKGSGNTIYF. CDR3 sequence (DNA): TGTGCCAGCAGCCCTCGGAAGGGGTCTGGAAACACCATATATTTT.

V and J are TRBV5-6 and TRBJ1-5; 8 nucleotides align to TRBD1. Germline-derived CDR1 and CDR2 are SGHDT and YYEEEE. This CDR3 is built from 15 residues. Trimming at V came to 2 bases and at J to 5 bases, leaving 6 bases not matched to a gene. CDR3 DNA: TGTGCCAGCAGCTTCTGGGACAGGCAACATCAGCCCCAGCATTTT. Encoded protein: CASSFWDRQHQPQHF.

The chain is built from TRBV6-6 and TRBJ2-7, with 8 bases identical to TRBD1. The CDR3 totals 14 residues. Looked up from germline, CDR1 is MNHNY and CDR2 is SVGAGI (reference sequence). The ends lost 5 bases at V and 12 bases at J; junction bases unmatched: 15. The chain's CDR3 is CASSHPGQVPIGYF. The DNA of the CDR3 is TGTGCCAGCAGTCACCCGGGACAGGTGCCGATAGGGTACTTC.

This clone has just one count. V usage is TRBV18 and J usage is TRBJ1-3; unclear D gene. V was clipped by 0 bases and J by 0 bases, with 9 bases between them. The length of the CDR3 is 16 residues. Germline V gene data show CDR1 as KGHSH and CDR2 as LQKENI. The CDR3 spells CASSPPSQASGNTIYF. In DNA, the CDR3 is TGTGCCAGCTCACCACCGAGCCAAGCCTCTGGAAACACCATATATTTT.

V gene TRBV19 combines with J gene TRBJ1-1, with 9 nucleotides matching TRBD1. The junction had 4 bases not matched to a gene; V was cut back by 5 bases and J by 6 bases. Looked up from germline, CDR1 is LNHDA and CDR2 is SQIVND (reference sequence). This CDR3 contains 13 residues. This CDR3 reads CASSLGTGSEAFF. The CDR3 DNA follows: TGTGCCAGTAGTCTGGGGACAGGGTCTGAAGCTTTCTTT. Full variable domain (outside the CDR3, taken from reference TRBV19 and TRBJ1-1): DGGITQSPKYLFRKEGQNVTLSCEQNLNHDAMYWYRQDPGQGLRLIYYSQIVNDFQKGDIAEGYSVSREKKESFPLTVTSAQKNPTAFYLCASSLGTGSEAFFGQGTRLTVV.

The chain combines TRBV2 with TRBJ1-5; no clear D. V lost 4 bases to trimming and J lost 6 bases, with 16 bases between them. Germline V gene data show CDR1 as SNHLY and CDR2 as FYNNEI. This CDR3 contains 15 residues. This CDR3 is CASSGRTQEGQPQHF. The CDR3 coding sequence is TGTGCCAGCAGTGGACGGACCCAAGAGGGTCAGCCCCAGCATTTT. The full variable domain, rest sourced from reference TRBV2 and TRBJ1-5, is EPEVTQTPSHQVTQMGQEVILRCVPISNHLYFYWYRQILGQKVEFLVSFYNNEISEKSEIFDDQFSVERPDGSNFTLKIRSTKLEDSAMYFCASSGRTQEGQPQHFGDGTRLSIL.